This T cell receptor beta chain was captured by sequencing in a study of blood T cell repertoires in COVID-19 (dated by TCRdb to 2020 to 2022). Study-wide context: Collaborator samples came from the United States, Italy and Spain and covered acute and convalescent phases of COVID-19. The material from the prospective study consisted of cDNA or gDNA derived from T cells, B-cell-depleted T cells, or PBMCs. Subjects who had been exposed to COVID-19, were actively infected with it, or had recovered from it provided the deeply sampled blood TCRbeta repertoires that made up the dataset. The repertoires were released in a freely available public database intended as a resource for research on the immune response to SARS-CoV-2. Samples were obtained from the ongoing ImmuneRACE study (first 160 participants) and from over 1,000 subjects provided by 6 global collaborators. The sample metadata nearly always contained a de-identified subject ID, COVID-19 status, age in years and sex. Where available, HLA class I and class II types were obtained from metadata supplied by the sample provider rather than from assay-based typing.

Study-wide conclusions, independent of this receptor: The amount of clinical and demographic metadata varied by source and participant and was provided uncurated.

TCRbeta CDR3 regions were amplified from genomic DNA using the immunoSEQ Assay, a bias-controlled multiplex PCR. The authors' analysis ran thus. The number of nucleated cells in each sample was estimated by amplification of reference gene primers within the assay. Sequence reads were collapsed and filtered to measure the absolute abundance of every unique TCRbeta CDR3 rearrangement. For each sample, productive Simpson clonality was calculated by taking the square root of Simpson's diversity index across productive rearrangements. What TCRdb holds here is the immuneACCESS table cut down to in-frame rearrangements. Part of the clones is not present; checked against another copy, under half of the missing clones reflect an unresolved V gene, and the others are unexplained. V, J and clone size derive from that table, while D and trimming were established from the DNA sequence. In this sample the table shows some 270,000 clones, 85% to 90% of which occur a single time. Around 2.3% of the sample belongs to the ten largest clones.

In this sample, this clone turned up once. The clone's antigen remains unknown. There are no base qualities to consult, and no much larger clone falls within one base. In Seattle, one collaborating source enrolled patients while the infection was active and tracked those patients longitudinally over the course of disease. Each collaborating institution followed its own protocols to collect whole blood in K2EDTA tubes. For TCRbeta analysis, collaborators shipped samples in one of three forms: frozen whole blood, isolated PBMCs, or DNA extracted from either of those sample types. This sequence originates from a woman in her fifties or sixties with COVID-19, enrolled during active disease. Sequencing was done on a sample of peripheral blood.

CDR3 loop: CASSQGTGTSGGNEQFF. The nucleotide sequence is given as TGCGCCAGCAGCCAAGGTACAGGGACTAGCGGGGGGAACGAGCAGTTCTTC. The chain joins TRBV4-3 to TRBJ2-1; 15 junctional bases match TRBD2. From a lookup of the germline V gene, CDR1 and CDR2 are LGHNA and YSLEER. Measured from the cysteine to the phenylalanine, the CDR3 is 17 residues long. Only the CDR3 DNA is retained, 51 bases long and in frame from the first base. From V the trimming removes 1 base and from J it removes 10 bases, while the gene matches leave 8 bases of the junction unaccounted for.